This T cell receptor (beta chain) was retrieved from a study of human T cells and chemical hapten exposure. The wider study: In the sensitization step, 2% DPC was placed on roughly 2 cm by roughly 2 cm of upper inner arm skin. Variability of per-sample TCR yields stemmed mainly from small differences in pooled library volume.

TCRdb re-called the RACE reads through MiXCR, storing one row per CDR3 protein. The sample yields about 73,000 distinct CDR3 sequences, around 8.8% seen once. Findings and caveats of the study: Expanded TCRs created a significantly greater count of big CDR3 similarity clusters than controls did.

A word on this clonotype: Its specificity is not known.

The time point here: patch test 2, 6 weeks after DPC sensitization. The treatment: therapeutic diphenylcyclopropenone sensitization with weekly scalp DPC. This TCR came from a woman in her fifties or sixties with alopecia areata. Some clones in this sample may be carry-over from other donors' samples. Sequencing was performed on whole blood, taken in connection with sensitization to the hapten diphenylcyclopropenone (DPC).

CDR3 residues: CASSSALAGPYDTQYF. For the CDR3, the DNA is TGTGCCAGCAGCTCTGCACTAGCGGGGCCGTACGATACGCAGTATTTT. This chain joins TRBV7-3 and TRBJ2-3; 10 nucleotides line up with TRBD2. J was trimmed by 6 bases and V by 4 bases; bases with no gene match: 10. Germline values: CDR1 SGHTA, CDR2 FQGTGA. The length of the CDR3 is 16 residues.